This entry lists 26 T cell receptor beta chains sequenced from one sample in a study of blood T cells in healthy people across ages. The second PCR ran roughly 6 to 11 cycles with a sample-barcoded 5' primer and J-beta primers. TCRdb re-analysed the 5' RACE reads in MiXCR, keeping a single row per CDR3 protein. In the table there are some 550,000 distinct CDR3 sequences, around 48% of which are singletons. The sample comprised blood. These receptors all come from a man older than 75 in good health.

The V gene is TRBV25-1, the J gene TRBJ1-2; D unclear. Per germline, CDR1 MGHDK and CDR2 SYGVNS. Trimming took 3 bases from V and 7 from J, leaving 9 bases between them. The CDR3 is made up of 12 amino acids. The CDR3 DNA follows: TGTGCCAGCAGTGATGGGCACGGTGGCTACACCTTC. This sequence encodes CASSDGHGGYTF.

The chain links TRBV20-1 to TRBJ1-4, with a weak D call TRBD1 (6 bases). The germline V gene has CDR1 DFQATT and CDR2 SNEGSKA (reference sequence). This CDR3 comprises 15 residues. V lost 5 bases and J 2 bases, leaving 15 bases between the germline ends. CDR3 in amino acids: CSAEEKGGTNEKLFF. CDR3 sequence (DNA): TGCAGTGCTGAGGAGAAGGGGGGGACTAATGAAAAACTGTTTTTT.

This chain's CDR3 is CASSQDGLSSYNEQFF. The CDR3, as DNA: TGTGCCAGCAGCCAAGACGGGTTGAGCTCCTACAATGAGCAGTTCTTC. The rearrangement links TRBV3-1 to TRBJ2-1; D call uncertain. Germline V CDR1 and CDR2: LGHDT, YNNKEL (reference sequence). Trimming pared 0 bases from V and 0 bases from J, leaving 9 bases between. CDR3 size: 16 residues.

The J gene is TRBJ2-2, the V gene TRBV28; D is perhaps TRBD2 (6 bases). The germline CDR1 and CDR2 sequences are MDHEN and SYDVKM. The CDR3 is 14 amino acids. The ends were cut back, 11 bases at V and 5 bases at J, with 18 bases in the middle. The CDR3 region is CASRQGGRTGELFF. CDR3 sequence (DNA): TGTGCCTCGAGGCAGGGTGGGAGGACCGGGGAGCTGTTTTTT.

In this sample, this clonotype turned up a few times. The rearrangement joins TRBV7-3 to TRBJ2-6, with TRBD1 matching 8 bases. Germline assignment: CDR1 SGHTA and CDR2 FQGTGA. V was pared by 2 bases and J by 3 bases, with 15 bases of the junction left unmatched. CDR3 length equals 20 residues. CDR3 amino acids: CASSLYGQGSPDGGANVLTF. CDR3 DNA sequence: TGTGCCAGCAGCTTATATGGACAGGGTTCCCCTGATGGTGGGGCCAACGTCCTGACTTTC. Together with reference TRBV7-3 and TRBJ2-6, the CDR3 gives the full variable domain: GAGVSQTPSNKVTEKGKYVELRCDPISGHTALYWYRQSLGQGPEFLIYFQGTGAADDSGLPNDRFFAVRPEGSVSTLKIQRTERGDSAVYLCASSLYGQGSPDGGANVLTFGAGSRLTVL.

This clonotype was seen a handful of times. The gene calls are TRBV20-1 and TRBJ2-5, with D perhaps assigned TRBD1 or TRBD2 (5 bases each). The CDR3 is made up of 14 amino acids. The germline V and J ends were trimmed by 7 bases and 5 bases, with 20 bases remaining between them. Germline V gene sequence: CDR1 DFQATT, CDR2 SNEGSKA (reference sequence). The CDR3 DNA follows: TGCAGTGAAATTTTGGGGGTCCCGCGGGAGACCCAGTACTTC. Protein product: CSEILGVPRETQYF.

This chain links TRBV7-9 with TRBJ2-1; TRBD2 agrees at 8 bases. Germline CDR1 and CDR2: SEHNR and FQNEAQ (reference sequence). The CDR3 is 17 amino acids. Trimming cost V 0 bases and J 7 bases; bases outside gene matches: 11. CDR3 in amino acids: CASSLAWGTSRRNEQFF. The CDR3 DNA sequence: TGTGCCAGCAGCTTAGCCTGGGGGACTAGTAGAAGGAATGAGCAGTTCTTC.

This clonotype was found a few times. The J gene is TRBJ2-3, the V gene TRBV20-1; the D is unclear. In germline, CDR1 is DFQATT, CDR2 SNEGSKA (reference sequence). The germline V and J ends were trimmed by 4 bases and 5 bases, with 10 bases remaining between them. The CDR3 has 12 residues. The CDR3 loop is CSAKRFRDTQYF. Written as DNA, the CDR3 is TGCAGTGCTAAAAGGTTCAGAGATACGCAGTATTTT.

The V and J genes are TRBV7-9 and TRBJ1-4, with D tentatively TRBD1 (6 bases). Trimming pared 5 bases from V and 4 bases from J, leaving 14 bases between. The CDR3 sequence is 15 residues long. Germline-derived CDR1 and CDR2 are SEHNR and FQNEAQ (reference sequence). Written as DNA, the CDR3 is TGTGCCAGCAGCCCCCGACTACAGGGTAATGAAAAACTGTTTTTT. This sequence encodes CASSPRLQGNEKLFF.

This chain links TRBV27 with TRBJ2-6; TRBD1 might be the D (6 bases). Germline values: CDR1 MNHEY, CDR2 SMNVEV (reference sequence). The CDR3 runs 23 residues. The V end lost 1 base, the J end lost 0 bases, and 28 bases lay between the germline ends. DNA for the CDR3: TGTGCCAGCAGTTTATTGAGCTCCGCCGCTTTGACAGGTGTCGACTCTGGGGCCAACGTCCTGACTTTC. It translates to CASSLLSSAALTGVDSGANVLTF.

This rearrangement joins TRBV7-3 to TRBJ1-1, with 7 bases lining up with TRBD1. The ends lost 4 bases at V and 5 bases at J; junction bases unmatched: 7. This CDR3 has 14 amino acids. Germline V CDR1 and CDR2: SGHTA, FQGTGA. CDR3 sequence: CASSSTGSLTEAFF. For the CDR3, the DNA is TGTGCCAGCAGCTCGACAGGGAGTCTTACTGAAGCTTTCTTT.

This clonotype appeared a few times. CDR3 sequence: CAISVDRGEQYF. Here the CDR3 DNA reads TGTGCCATCAGTGTGGACAGGGGCGAGCAGTACTTC. The chain recombines TRBV10-3 with TRBJ2-7, with 9 nucleotides matching TRBD1. From germline, CDR1 is ENHRY and CDR2 SYGVKD. The CDR3 spans 12 residues. With V trimmed by 4 bases and J by 6 bases, 1 base remained unmatched.

The DNA of the CDR3 is TGTGCCAGCAGCTTAGAGGCCCCTACTAGTTACAATGAGCAGTTCTTC. The encoded protein is CASSLEAPTSYNEQFF. The rearrangement links TRBV11-2 to TRBJ2-1; tentatively, D is TRBD2 (5 bases). The V and J ends lost 0 bases and 4 bases respectively, with 13 bases between them. The CDR3 is 16 residues long. Germline loops: CDR1 SGHAT, CDR2 FQNNGV.

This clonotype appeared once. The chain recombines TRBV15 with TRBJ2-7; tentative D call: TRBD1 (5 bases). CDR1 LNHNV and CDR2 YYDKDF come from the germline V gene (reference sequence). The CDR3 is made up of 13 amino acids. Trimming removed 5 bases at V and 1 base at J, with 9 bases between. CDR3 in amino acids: CATSFQGSYEQYF. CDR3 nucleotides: TGTGCCACCAGCTTCCAGGGATCCTACGAGCAGTACTTC.

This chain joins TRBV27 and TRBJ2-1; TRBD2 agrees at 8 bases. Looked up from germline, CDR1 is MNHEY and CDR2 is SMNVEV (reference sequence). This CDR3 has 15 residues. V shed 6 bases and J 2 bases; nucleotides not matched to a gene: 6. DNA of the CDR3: TGTGCCAGCAGGCCCCGGGGGGGCCCCTACAATGAGCAGTTCTTC. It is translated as CASRPRGGPYNEQFF.

CDR3 protein: CSGAGGAGNQPQHF. The CDR3 DNA reads as TGCAGTGGTGCAGGAGGGGCGGGCAATCAGCCCCAGCATTTT. V and J are TRBV20-1 and TRBJ1-5, with D perhaps matching TRBD1 (5 bases). V was cut by 7 bases and J by 2 bases, with 15 bases left in between. Per germline, CDR1 DFQATT and CDR2 SNEGSKA (reference sequence). The CDR3 spans 14 residues.

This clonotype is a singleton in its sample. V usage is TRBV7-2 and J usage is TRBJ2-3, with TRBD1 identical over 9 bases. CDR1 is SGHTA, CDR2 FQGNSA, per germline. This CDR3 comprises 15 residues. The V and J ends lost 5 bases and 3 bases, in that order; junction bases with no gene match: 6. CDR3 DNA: TGTGCCAGCAGCGCAACAGGGGGCGGTACAGATACGCAGTATTTT. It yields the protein CASSATGGGTDTQYF.

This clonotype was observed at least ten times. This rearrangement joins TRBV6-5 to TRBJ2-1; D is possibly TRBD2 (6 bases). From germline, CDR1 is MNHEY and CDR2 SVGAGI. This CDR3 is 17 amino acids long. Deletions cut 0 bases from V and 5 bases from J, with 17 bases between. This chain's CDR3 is CASSYSPRERADNEQFF. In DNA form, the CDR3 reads TGTGCCAGCAGTTACTCCCCCAGGGAGCGGGCCGACAATGAGCAGTTCTTC.

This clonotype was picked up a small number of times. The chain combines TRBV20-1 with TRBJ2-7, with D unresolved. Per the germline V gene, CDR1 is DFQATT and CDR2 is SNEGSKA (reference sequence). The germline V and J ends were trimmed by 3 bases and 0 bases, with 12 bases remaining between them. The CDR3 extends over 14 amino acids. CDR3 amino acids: CSASVAANSYEQYF. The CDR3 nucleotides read TGCAGTGCTAGTGTGGCAGCTAACTCCTACGAGCAGTACTTC.

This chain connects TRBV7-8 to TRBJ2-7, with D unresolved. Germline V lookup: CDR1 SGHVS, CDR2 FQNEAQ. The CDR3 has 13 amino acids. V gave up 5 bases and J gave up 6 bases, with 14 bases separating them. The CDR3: CASSLTWNGEQYF. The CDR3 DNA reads TGTGCCAGCAGCCTAACCTGGAACGGCGAGCAGTACTTC.

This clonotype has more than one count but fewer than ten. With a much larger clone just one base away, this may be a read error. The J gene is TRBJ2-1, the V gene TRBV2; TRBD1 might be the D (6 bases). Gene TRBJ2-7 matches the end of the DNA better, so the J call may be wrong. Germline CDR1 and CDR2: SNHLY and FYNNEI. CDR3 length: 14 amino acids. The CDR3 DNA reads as TGTGCCAGCAGTGACAGGGACACCTACAATGAGCAGTACTTC. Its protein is CASSDRDTYNEQYF.

The CDR3 coding sequence is TGCGCCAGCAGCCAGTCGAGGGGACTAGCGGGAGTGGAGCAGTACTTC. As protein: CASSQSRGLAGVEQYF. The chain recombines TRBV4-1 with TRBJ2-1, with 14 nucleotides matching TRBD2. The DNA end lines up better with TRBJ2-7; the J call may be wrong. CDR1 MGHRA and CDR2 YSYEKL come from the germline V gene. The CDR3 contains 16 residues.

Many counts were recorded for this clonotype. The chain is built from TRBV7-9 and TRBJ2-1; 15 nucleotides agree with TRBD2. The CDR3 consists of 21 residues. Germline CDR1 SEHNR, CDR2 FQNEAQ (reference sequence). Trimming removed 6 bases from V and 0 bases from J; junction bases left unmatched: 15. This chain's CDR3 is CASRPPPGLAGGSSSYNEQFF. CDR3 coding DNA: TGTGCCAGCAGACCCCCCCCGGGACTAGCGGGAGGATCCAGCTCCTACAATGAGCAGTTCTTC. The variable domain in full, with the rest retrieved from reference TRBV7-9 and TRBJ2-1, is DTGVSQNPRHKITKRGQNVTFRCDPISEHNRLYWYRQTLGQGPEFLTYFQNEAQLEKSRLLSDRFSAERPKGSFSTLEIQRTEQGDSAMYLCASRPPPGLAGGSSSYNEQFFGPGTRLTVL.

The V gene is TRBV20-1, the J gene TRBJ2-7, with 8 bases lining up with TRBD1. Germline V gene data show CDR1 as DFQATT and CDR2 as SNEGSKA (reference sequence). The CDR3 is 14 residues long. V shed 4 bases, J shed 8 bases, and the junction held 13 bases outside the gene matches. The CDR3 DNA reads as TGCAGTGCTATCCGGCGGACAGGGTTTCTGCAGCAGTACTTC. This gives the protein CSAIRRTGFLQQYF.

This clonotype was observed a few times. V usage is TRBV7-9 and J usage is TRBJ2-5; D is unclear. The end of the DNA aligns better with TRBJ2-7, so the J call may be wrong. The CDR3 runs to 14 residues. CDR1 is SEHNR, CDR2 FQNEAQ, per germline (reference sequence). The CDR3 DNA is TGTGCCAGCAGCTTAGATCGGGCCGCCCACGAGCAGTACTTC. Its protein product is CASSLDRAAHEQYF.

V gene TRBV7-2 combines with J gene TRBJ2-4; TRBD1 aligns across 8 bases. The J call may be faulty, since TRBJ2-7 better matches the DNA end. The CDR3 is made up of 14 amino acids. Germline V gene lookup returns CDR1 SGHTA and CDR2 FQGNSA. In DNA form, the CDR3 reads TGTGCCAGCAGCGAGACAGGGGTTCGGTACGAGCAGTACTTC. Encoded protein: CASSETGVRYEQYF.